This TCR beta chain is drawn from a study of blood T cell repertoires in COVID-19. Study-wide context: Samples taken during acute and convalescent COVID-19 were collected in the United States, Italy and Spain. The cDNA or gDNA used as material had been derived from T cells, B-cell-depleted T cells, or PBMCs.

Looked up from germline, CDR1 is MNHNY and CDR2 is SVGAGI (reference sequence). The CDR3 spans 17 residues. The V end lost 5 bases, the J end lost 3 bases, and 20 bases lay between the germline ends. In the original analysis: Amplification of reference gene primers provided the estimated nucleated cell counts. TCRdb keeps only in-frame clones here, not all; method: immunoSEQ multiplex PCR. V, J and clone size reflect that table, while D and trimming were determined from the DNA. There are about 63,000 clones in the sample; roughly 85% occur only once, and over 25% lies in the top ten. This clone has more than one count but fewer than ten.

Sequencing was done on a sample of peripheral blood. The V gene is TRBV6-6, the J gene TRBJ2-1; tentative D call: TRBD2 (5 bases). The sequence came from a human donor in a cohort sampled during active COVID-19. The CDR3 DNA sequence: TGTGCCAGCAGTCCCCGTCCTGAAGCGGCTGGCTACAATGAGCAGTTCTTC. Encoded protein: CASSPRPEAAGYNEQFF.